This T cell receptor beta chain emerged from a study of early T cells in non-severe SARS-CoV-2 infection. TCRdb called the 5' RACE reads again in MiXCR, with one record for every CDR3 protein. In the table there are fewer than 75,000 distinct CDR3 sequences, more than 15% of which are singletons. This CDR3 contains 19 residues. The germline V and J ends were trimmed by 1 base and 0 bases, with 22 bases remaining between them. Per germline, CDR1 MGHRA and CDR2 YSYEKL. Notes on the study in general: The study's VDJdb matching favored anti-spike CD8 responses and missed private and CD4 specificities.

With regard to this clonotype: The antigen is unknown.

The V gene is TRBV4-1, the J gene TRBJ2-7; the D is unclear. The material sequenced was whole blood, taken at baseline. This TCR was sampled from an adult who was a healthcare worker with PCR-confirmed SARS-CoV-2 infection or an uninfected control (not recorded which). This CDR3 is CASSQASGLGMASSYEQYF. The DNA of the CDR3 is TGCGCCAGCAGCCAAGCTTCTGGCCTAGGGATGGCCAGCTCCTACGAGCAGTACTTC.